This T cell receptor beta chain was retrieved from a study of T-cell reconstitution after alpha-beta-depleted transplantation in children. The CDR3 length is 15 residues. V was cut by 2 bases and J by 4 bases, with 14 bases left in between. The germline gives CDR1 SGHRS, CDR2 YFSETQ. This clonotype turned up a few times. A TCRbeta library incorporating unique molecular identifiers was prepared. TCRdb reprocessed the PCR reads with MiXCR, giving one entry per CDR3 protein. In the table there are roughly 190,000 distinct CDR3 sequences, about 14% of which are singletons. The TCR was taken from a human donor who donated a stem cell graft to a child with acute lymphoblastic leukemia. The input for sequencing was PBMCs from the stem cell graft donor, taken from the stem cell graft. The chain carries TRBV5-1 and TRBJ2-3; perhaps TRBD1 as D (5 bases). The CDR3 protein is CASSFGAGHPDTQYF. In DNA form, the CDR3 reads TGCGCCAGCAGCTTCGGAGCCGGACACCCAGATACGCAGTATTTT.